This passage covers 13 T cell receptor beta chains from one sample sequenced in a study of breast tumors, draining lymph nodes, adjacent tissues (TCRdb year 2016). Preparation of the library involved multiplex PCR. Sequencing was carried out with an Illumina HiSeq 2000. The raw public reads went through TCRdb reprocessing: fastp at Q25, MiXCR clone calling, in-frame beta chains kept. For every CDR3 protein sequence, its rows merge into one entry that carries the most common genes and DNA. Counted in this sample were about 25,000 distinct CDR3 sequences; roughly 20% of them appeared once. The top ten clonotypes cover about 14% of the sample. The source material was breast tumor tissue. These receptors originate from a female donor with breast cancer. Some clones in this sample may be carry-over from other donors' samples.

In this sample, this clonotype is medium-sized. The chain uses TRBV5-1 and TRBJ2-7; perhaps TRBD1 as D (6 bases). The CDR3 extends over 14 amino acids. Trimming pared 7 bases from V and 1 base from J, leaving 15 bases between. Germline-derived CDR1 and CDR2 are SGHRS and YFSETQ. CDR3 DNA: TGCGCCAGCGGTTGGACAGACGGATCCTACGAGCAGTACTTC. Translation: CASGWTDGSYEQYF.

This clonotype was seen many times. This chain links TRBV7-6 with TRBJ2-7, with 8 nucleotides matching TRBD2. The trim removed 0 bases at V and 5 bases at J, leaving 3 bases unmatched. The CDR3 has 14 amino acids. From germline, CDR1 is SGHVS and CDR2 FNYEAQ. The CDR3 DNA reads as TGTGCCAGCAGCTTAGCGGGACTAGGTGACGAGCAGTACTTC. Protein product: CASSLAGLGDEQYF.

The CDR3 protein is CSADGSYEQYF. CDR3 nucleotide sequence: TGCAGCGCTGACGGTTCCTACGAGCAGTACTTC. The rearrangement uses TRBV29-1 and TRBJ2-7, with D unclear. The CDR3 has 11 amino acids. V was clipped by 7 bases and J by 1 base, with 8 bases between them. Germline CDR1 SQVTM, CDR2 ANQGSEA.

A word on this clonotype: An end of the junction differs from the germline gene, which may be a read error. The DNA for the CDR3 is TGTGCTAGCAGCTTTCGAGGGACTAGCGGATGCAATGAGCAGTTCTTC. This sequence encodes CASSFRGTSGCNEQFF. J is TRBJ2-1 and V is TRBV5-6, with 11 bases identical to TRBD2. In germline, CDR1 is SGHDT, CDR2 YYEEEE. This CDR3 has 16 residues.

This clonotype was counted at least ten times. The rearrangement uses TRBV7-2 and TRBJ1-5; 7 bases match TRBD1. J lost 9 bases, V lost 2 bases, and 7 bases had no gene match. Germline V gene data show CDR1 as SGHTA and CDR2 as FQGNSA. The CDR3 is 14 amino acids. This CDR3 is CASSLPTGRPPQHF. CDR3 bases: TGTGCCAGCAGCTTACCGACAGGGAGGCCGCCCCAGCATTTT.

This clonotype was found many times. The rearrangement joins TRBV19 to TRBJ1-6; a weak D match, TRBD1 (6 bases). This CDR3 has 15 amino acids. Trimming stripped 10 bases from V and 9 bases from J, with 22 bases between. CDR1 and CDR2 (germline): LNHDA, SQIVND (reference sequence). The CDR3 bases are TGTGCCACAGCGGGGGCCCCGGGGCCGGGTTCACCCCTCCACTTT. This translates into CATAGAPGPGSPLHF.

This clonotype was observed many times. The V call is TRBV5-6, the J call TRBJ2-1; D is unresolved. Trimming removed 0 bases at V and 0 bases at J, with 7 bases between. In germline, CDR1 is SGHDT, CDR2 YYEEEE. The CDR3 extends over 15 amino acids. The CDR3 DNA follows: TGTGCCAGCAGCTTGGGCTACAACTCCTACAATGAGCAGTTCTTC. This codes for CASSLGYNSYNEQFF.

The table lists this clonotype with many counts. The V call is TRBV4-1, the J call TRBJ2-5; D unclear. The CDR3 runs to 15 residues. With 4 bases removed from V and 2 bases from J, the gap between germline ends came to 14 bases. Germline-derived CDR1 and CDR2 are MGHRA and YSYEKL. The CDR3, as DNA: TGCGCCAGCAGCCCCTCCTTAGGAGATCAAGAGACCCAGTACTTC. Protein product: CASSPSLGDQETQYF.

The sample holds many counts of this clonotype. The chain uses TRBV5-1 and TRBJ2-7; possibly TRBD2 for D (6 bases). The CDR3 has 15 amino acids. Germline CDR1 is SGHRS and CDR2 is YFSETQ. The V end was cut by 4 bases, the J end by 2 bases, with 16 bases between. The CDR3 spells CASSPGGSEAYEQYF. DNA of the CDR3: TGCGCCAGCAGCCCCGGGGGTTCGGAGGCCTACGAGCAGTACTTC. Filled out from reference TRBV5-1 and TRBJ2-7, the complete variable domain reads KAGVTQTPRYLIKTRGQQVTLSCSPISGHRSVSWYQQTPGQGLQFLFEYFSETQRNKGNFPGRFSGRQFSNSRSEMNVSTLELGDSALYLCASSPGGSEAYEQYFGPGTRLTVT.

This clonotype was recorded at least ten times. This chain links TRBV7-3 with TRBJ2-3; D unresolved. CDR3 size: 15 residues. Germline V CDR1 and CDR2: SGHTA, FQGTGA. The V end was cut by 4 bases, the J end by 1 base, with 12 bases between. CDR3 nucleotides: TGTGCCAGCAGCTCCCGGGCCCGGGGCACAGATACGCAGTATTTT. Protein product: CASSSRARGTDTQYF.

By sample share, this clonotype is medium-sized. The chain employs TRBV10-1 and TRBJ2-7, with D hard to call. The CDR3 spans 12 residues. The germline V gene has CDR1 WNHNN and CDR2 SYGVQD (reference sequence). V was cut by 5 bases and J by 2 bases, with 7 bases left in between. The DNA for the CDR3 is TGCGCCAGCAGTAGTGGAGCCTACGAGCAGTACTTC. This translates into CASSSGAYEQYF.

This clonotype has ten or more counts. The CDR3 is CASSLAGSGNTIYF. The CDR3, as DNA: TGTGCCAGCAGCTTAGCCGGGTCCGGAAACACCATATATTTT. The chain joins TRBV11-2 to TRBJ1-3; D gene uncertain. From germline, CDR1 is SGHAT and CDR2 FQNNGV. V lost 1 base, J lost 4 bases, and 8 bases lay in between. The CDR3 runs 14 residues. Combining the CDR3 with reference TRBV11-2 and TRBJ1-3 gives the whole variable domain EAGVAQSPRYKIIEKRQSVAFWCNPISGHATLYWYQQILGQGPKLLIQFQNNGVVDDSQLPKDRFSAERLKGVDSTLKIQPAKLEDSAVYLCASSLAGSGNTIYFGEGSWLTVV.

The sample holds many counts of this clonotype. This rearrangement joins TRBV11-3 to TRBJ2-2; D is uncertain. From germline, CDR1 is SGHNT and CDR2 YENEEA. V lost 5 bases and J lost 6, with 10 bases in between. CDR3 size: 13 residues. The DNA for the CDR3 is TGTGCCAGCAGCCTTGACGAGGCCGGGGAGCTGTTTTTT. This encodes CASSLDEAGELFF.